The 29 T cell receptor beta chains presented below share a single source sample, sequenced in a study of T cell repertoires in ileal Crohn's disease. Measured with immunoSEQ multiplex PCR; TCRdb has only the in-frame clones, and not every one. The sample has around 33,000 clones, just under 80% seen once; the top ten hold around 20%. Material for sequencing was ileal tissue. The source is an adult with Crohn's disease.

The chain is built from TRBV5-1 and TRBJ2-5; D possibly corresponds to TRBD2 (7 bases). The CDR3 sequence is 15 residues long. The germline V and J ends were trimmed by 7 bases and 2 bases, with 18 bases remaining between them. Looked up from germline, CDR1 is SGHRS and CDR2 is YFSETQ. The CDR3 here is CASRGAGRPQETQYF. The CDR3, as DNA: TGCGCCAGCCGGGGGGCGGGACGTCCTCAAGAGACCCAGTACTTC.

This rearrangement joins TRBV7-9 to TRBJ1-1, with no clear D. Trimming cost V 4 bases and J 1 base, with 10 bases left between them. Looked up from germline, CDR1 is SEHNR and CDR2 is FQNEAQ (reference sequence). This CDR3 is built from 14 residues. The CDR3 nucleotides are TGTGCCAGCAGCTCGACAAATGGGAACACTGAAGCTTTCTTT. Its translation is CASSSTNGNTEAFF.

V gene TRBV2 combines with J gene TRBJ1-5, with 11 bases identical to TRBD1. The CDR3 consists of 13 residues. Germline V lookup: CDR1 SNHLY, CDR2 FYNNEI. V shed 6 bases, J shed 7 bases, and the junction held 2 bases outside the gene matches. CDR3: CASRGTGGQPQHF. CDR3 bases: TGTGCCAGCAGGGGGACAGGGGGACAGCCCCAGCATTTT.

V usage is TRBV6-1 and J usage is TRBJ1-1; 10 nucleotides agree with TRBD1. The junction had 6 bases not matched to a gene; V was cut back by 6 bases and J by 5 bases. The germline V gene encodes CDR1 MNHNS and CDR2 SASEGT. CDR3 length equals 14 residues. This chain's CDR3 is CASRKTGGRTEAFF. CDR3 in DNA: TGTGCCAGCAGGAAGACAGGGGGCAGGACTGAAGCTTTCTTT.

The chain is built from TRBV6-6 and TRBJ1-5, with D perhaps matching TRBD1 (6 bases). V lost 5 bases, J lost 9 bases, and 14 bases lay in between. This CDR3 has 13 amino acids. Germline-derived CDR1 and CDR2 are MNHNY and SVGAGI (reference sequence). The CDR3 nucleotides are TGTGCCAGCAGTGCCTTGGGGGCTAGGCCCCAGCATTTT. As protein: CASSALGARPQHF.

CDR3 protein: CAISPGGNTIYF. The CDR3 bases are TGTGCCATCAGCCCCGGGGGAAACACCATATATTTT. This chain uses TRBV10-3 with TRBJ1-3; D is undetermined. Germline CDR1 reads ENHRY; CDR2 reads SYGVKD. The CDR3 is made up of 12 amino acids. Trimming took 6 bases from V and 4 from J, leaving 7 bases between them.

This rearrangement joins TRBV2 to TRBJ1-2; a weak D match, TRBD1 (6 bases). Germline values: CDR1 SNHLY, CDR2 FYNNEI. V lost 7 bases to trimming and J lost 4 bases, with 13 bases between them. This CDR3 is built from 13 residues. The CDR3 spells CASKQGGIYGYTF. The CDR3 DNA reads TGTGCCAGCAAACAGGGTGGGATCTATGGCTACACCTTC.

The chain carries TRBV7-2 and TRBJ2-5; D might be TRBD2 (5 bases). The DNA matches TRBJ2-7 better at its end, which makes the J call doubtful. The length of the CDR3 is 14 residues. Germline CDR1 SGHTA, CDR2 FQGNSA. The CDR3 is CASSSLTGTYEQYF. CDR3 nucleotides: TGTGCCAGCAGCTCATTGACGGGAACCTACGAGCAGTACTTC.

This clone was counted a few times. This chain links TRBV19 with TRBJ1-5; D might be TRBD1 (6 bases). The V gene's germline CDR1 is LNHDA and CDR2 SQIVND (reference sequence). CDR3 length: 14 residues. V was cut by 10 bases and J by 9 bases, with 22 bases left in between. CDR3 in amino acids: CATGWGSLGGPQHF. CDR3 bases: TGTGCCACCGGATGGGGCAGCTTAGGGGGGCCCCAGCATTTT.

The rearrangement uses TRBV13 and TRBJ2-7; TRBD2 matches at 8 bases. The V gene's germline CDR1 is PRHDT and CDR2 FYEKMQ (reference sequence). After removal of 4 bases from V and 0 bases from J, the junction contained 5 bases not matched to a gene. CDR3 length equals 15 residues. CDR3 region: CASSSGGEDSYEQYF. The DNA for the CDR3 is TGTGCCAGCAGCTCCGGGGGGGAGGACTCCTACGAGCAGTACTTC.

V is TRBV5-6 and J is TRBJ1-2; 9 positions match TRBD1. The CDR3 consists of 15 residues. The germline CDR1 and CDR2 sequences are SGHDT and YYEEEE. Germline trimming cut 5 bases from V and 4 bases from J; bases unmatched to any gene: 9. The CDR3 bases are TGTGCCAGCAGGCTTCCGGGACAGGGCGGCTATGGCTACACCTTC. Amino acid sequence: CASRLPGQGGYGYTF.

The chain uses TRBV27 and TRBJ1-6; a possible D gene is TRBD1 (6 bases). There are 14 residues in the CDR3. Looked up from germline, CDR1 is MNHEY and CDR2 is SMNVEV (reference sequence). Trimming took 8 bases from V and 7 from J, leaving 15 bases between them. CDR3 nucleotides: TGTGCCAGCCGTGCCGACAGGCTAAATTCACCCCTCCACTTT. It encodes CASRADRLNSPLHF.

J is TRBJ2-1 and V is TRBV6-5; TRBD2 agrees at 10 bases. The V gene end was trimmed by 2 bases and the J gene end by 7 bases; junction bases not matched to a gene: 5. Germline-derived CDR1 and CDR2 are MNHEY and SVGAGI. The CDR3 has 15 residues. CDR3 sequence reads: CASSYLGTSANEQFF. Here the CDR3 DNA reads TGTGCCAGCAGTTACCTTGGGACTAGCGCTAATGAGCAGTTCTTC.

Concerning this clone itself: Different DNA sequences within this sample yield the same CDR3. This rearrangement joins TRBV5-1 to TRBJ1-2; D is ambiguous. CDR1 SGHRS and CDR2 YFSETQ come from the germline V gene. This CDR3 is 13 amino acids long. The V end lost 0 bases, the J end lost 2 bases, and 5 bases lay between the germline ends. The CDR3 DNA reads TGCGCCAGCAGCTTGGCGGGGAACTATGGCTACACCTTC. Translated, it gives CASSLAGNYGYTF.

The gene calls are TRBV2 and TRBJ1-2; weak D call: TRBD1 (5 bases). Germline CDR1 reads SNHLY; CDR2 reads FYNNEI. The CDR3 has 17 residues. Trimming removed 2 bases at V and 8 bases at J, with 24 bases between. CDR3 sequence reads: CASSERDSSMTVVGYTF. CDR3 sequence (DNA): TGTGCCAGCAGTGAACGCGACAGTAGCATGACAGTCGTCGGCTACACCTTC.

This clone has just a few counts. The rearrangement uses TRBV4-2 and TRBJ1-2; D perhaps matches TRBD1 (5 bases). The V end lost 4 bases, the J end lost 3 bases, and 12 bases lay between the germline ends. The germline gives CDR1 LGHNA, CDR2 YNFKEQ. The CDR3 extends over 14 amino acids. The CDR3 DNA reads as TGTGCCAGCAGCCTCGGGGGGGGAGACTATGGCTACACCTTC. It is translated as CASSLGGGDYGYTF.

V is TRBV14 and J is TRBJ2-7; the match to TRBD1 covers 8 bases. The germline V gene has CDR1 SGHDN and CDR2 FVKESK. The CDR3 is 15 residues long. With V trimmed by 4 bases and J by 0 bases, 5 bases remained unmatched. The CDR3 region is CASSRSGTGSYEQYF. CDR3 bases: TGTGCCAGCAGCCGATCCGGGACAGGCTCCTACGAGCAGTACTTC. The variable domain in full, completed from reference TRBV14 and TRBJ2-7, reads EAGVTQFPSHSVIEKGQTVTLRCDPISGHDNLYWYRRVMGKEIKFLLHFVKESKQDESGMPNNRFLAERTGGTYSTLKVQPAELEDSGVYFCASSRSGTGSYEQYFGPGTRLTVT.

V is TRBV5-4 and J is TRBJ2-1; D perhaps matches TRBD2 (5 bases). Germline V gives CDR1 SGHNT, CDR2 YYREEE (reference sequence). Trimming cost V 4 bases and J 0 bases, with 17 bases left between them. The CDR3 is 17 amino acids. The chain's CDR3 is CASSPDGLRGSYNEQFF. Here the CDR3 DNA reads TGTGCCAGCAGCCCGGACGGGCTCCGGGGCTCCTACAATGAGCAGTTCTTC.

This sequence joins TRBV27 and TRBJ1-2, with a tentative D call TRBD1 (6 bases). Trimming left V 3 bases short and J 2 bases short, with 22 bases between. CDR1 is MNHEY, CDR2 SMNVEV, per germline (reference sequence). The CDR3 sequence is 18 residues long. CDR3 DNA sequence: TGTGCCAGCAGTTTTTACCCCTCTAGGGGTACAGGGAACTATGGCTACACCTTC. Protein: CASSFYPSRGTGNYGYTF.

The chain recombines TRBV7-2 with TRBJ2-7; TRBD2 is a possible D gene (6 bases). V lost 0 bases and J lost 6, with 9 bases in between. CDR3 size: 13 residues. The germline gives CDR1 SGHTA, CDR2 FQGNSA. In DNA, the CDR3 is TGTGCCAGCAGCTTAGCGCGGGAATCCGAGCAGTACTTC. Protein sequence: CASSLARESEQYF.

This clone was picked up a small number of times. V usage is TRBV25-1 and J usage is TRBJ2-3, with 11 bases matching TRBD2. This CDR3 region has 16 residues. The V gene's germline CDR1 is MGHDK and CDR2 SYGVNS. The V gene end was trimmed by 8 bases and the J gene end by 4 bases; junction bases not matched to a gene: 11. CDR3 coding DNA: TGTGCCAGCGGGGGGGGACTAGCGGCTCGGGCAGATACGCAGTATTTT. Protein sequence: CASGGGLAARADTQYF.

The chain uses TRBV6-1 and TRBJ1-5; D might be TRBD1 (5 bases). V lost 7 bases and J 1 base, leaving 14 bases between the germline ends. The CDR3 loop spans 15 amino acids. CDR1 and CDR2 (germline): MNHNS, SASEGT. For the CDR3, the DNA is TGTGCCAGCACCGGGGGAGGGTCCAGCAATCAGCCCCAGCATTTT. It yields the protein CASTGGGSSNQPQHF.

This chain links TRBV6-8 with TRBJ1-2; D gene ambiguous. V was trimmed by 4 bases and J by 4 bases, leaving 22 bases between them. Germline V gives CDR1 MNHGY, CDR2 SAAAGT. The CDR3 is 17 residues long. CDR3 DNA: TGTGCCAGCAGTTTAATGGAATGCTCTAGAAAGACCTATGGCTACACCTTC. Its protein is CASSLMECSRKTYGYTF.

The V gene is TRBV7-2, the J gene TRBJ2-7, with 9 bases lining up with TRBD2. There are 17 residues in the CDR3. The junction had 11 bases not matched to a gene; V was cut back by 5 bases and J by 0 bases. CDR1 is SGHTA and CDR2 is FQGNSA in the germline V gene. The CDR3 loop is CASSQGLALSPSYEQYF. The CDR3 DNA follows: TGTGCCAGCAGCCAGGGACTAGCACTTTCTCCCTCCTACGAGCAGTACTTC.

This chain links TRBV4-1 with TRBJ2-7; 11 bases line up with TRBD1. Germline CDR1 reads MGHRA; CDR2 reads YSYEKL. The CDR3 runs 15 residues. V shed 4 bases, J shed 7 bases, and the junction held 9 bases outside the gene matches. The CDR3 nucleotides read TGCGCCAGCAGCCTCAGGAGGGGACAGGGGGGGGAGCAGTACTTC. Its translation is CASSLRRGQGGEQYF.

The chain has TRBV2 and TRBJ1-2; D not resolved. Trimming took off 8 bases at V and 1 base at J, with 14 bases between the two ends. The CDR3 extends over 14 amino acids. CDR1 and CDR2 from the germline V gene are SNHLY and FYNNEI. CDR3 sequence: CASVRGRYNYGYTF. The DNA of the CDR3 is TGTGCCAGCGTCCGCGGGCGTTATAACTATGGCTACACCTTC.

The chain uses TRBV6-5 and TRBJ2-2; D call uncertain. CDR3 size: 11 residues. V dropped 4 bases and J dropped 5 bases, with 2 bases sitting between them. Per the germline V gene, CDR1 is MNHEY and CDR2 is SVGAGI. CDR3 DNA sequence: TGTGCCAGCAGTTCGACCGGGGAGCTGTTTTTT. Its translation is CASSSTGELFF.

This chain connects TRBV7-9 to TRBJ2-1; 10 positions match TRBD2. J was trimmed by 6 bases and V by 5 bases; bases with no gene match: 16. From germline, CDR1 is SEHNR and CDR2 FQNEAQ (reference sequence). CDR3 length: 18 amino acids. As DNA, the CDR3 is TGTGCCAGCAGCGGCCCGATACTTCTAGCGGGGGAGATCAATGAGCAGTTCTTC. The encoded protein is CASSGPILLAGEINEQFF.

This chain uses TRBV6-1 with TRBJ1-2; D is ambiguous. This CDR3 region has 14 residues. CDR1 is MNHNS and CDR2 is SASEGT in the germline V gene. V shed 3 bases and J shed 4 bases, with 12 bases lying between them. The CDR3 coding sequence is TGTGCCAGCAGTGACACGGGATCGGGCTATGGCTACACCTTC. This sequence encodes CASSDTGSGYGYTF.